This T cell receptor (beta chain) was documented in a study of technical replicates of blood from a few donors. The repertoire was sequenced with immunoSEQ multiplex PCR; TCRdb's copy has only in-frame clones and lacks some. This table holds some 80,000 clones, 92% found once. The V gene end was trimmed by 0 bases and the J gene end by 1 base; junction bases not matched to a gene: 12. This CDR3 has 20 amino acids. Germline V gene data show CDR1 as SGHNT and CDR2 as YENEEA. The origin of this receptor is a human donor in good health. Sequencing used T cells isolated from PBMCs. This chain connects TRBV11-3 to TRBJ2-7; 13 bases map to TRBD2. The CDR3 here is CASSLDPRQGTSGDSYEQYF. CDR3 in DNA: TGTGCCAGCAGCTTAGATCCGAGACAGGGGACTAGCGGGGATTCCTACGAGCAGTACTTC.